The table lists the clone carrying this TCR beta chain with many counts. Its antigen is as yet unknown. The source of the sample is a study of regulatory T cells in long-lasting Graves disease. Findings and limits, study-wide: Persistent disease favored TRBV28, TRBJ1-2 and TRBJ2-5.

From germline, CDR1 is SEHNR and CDR2 FQNEAQ (reference sequence). This CDR3 is built from 17 residues. The germline V and J ends were trimmed by 1 base and 0 bases, with 16 bases remaining between them. iRepertoire HTBI primers and Arm-PCR of CDR3 regions built TCR beta libraries. TCRdb processed the multiplex PCR reads anew with MiXCR; each CDR3 protein has one entry. Of over 400,000 distinct CDR3 sequences listed, 12% to 15% were seen once; the top ten hold approximately 15%. Sample time point: newly diagnosed GD, antithyroid drugs for less than 3 months. Making the TCR library involved RNA that had been extracted from PBMCs. This sample also belongs to another study, concerning T cells in Graves' hyperthyroidism and ophthalmopathy.

Source: peripheral blood mononuclear cells (PBMCs), taken at new diagnosis, from a patient treated with antithyroid drugs. The chain links TRBV7-9 to TRBJ2-7, with D perhaps TRBD1 or TRBD2 (5 bases each). The source is a woman in her fifties or sixties with Graves disease. CDR3 sequence: CASSLVGRDVLSYEQYF. The CDR3 bases are TGTGCCAGCAGCTTAGTGGGACGGGACGTCCTCTCCTACGAGCAGTACTTC.